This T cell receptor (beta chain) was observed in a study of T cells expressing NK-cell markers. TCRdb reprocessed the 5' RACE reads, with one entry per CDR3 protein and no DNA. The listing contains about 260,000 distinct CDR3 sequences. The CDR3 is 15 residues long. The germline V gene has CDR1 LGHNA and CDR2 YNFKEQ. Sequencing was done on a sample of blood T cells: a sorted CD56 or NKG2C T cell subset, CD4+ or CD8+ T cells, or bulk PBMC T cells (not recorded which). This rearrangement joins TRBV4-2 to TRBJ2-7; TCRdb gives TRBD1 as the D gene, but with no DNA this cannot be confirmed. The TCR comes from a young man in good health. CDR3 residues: CASSQAGTGTYEQYF.